This T cell receptor beta chain was retrieved from a study of blood T cell repertoires in COVID-19. On the study more broadly: Whether acute or convalescent, the COVID-19 samples came from the United States, Italy and Spain. In each case, the material was cDNA or gDNA derived from T cells, B-cell-depleted T cells, or PBMCs.

This clone occurred once. At one of its ends the junction is not consistent with the germline gene, which may arise from a read error. The repertoire was sequenced with immunoSEQ multiplex PCR; TCRdb's copy has only in-frame clones and lacks some. The repertoire holds about 350,000 clones, around nine tenths seen once, with 3% to 4.5% in the top ten. The TCR originated in a woman aged 55-69 years with COVID-19, enrolled during active disease. The sequencing input was peripheral blood.

The CDR3 is CSGGEGAVQRLF. The CDR3, as DNA: TGCAGCGGGGGGGAGGGAGCCGTCCAACGGCTCTTC. The chain carries TRBV29-1 and TRBJ1-2; TRBD1 is a possible D gene (5 bases). The germline V gene encodes CDR1 SQVTM and CDR2 ANQGSEA. The CDR3 has 12 residues.